This T cell receptor (beta chain) was identified during a study of shared clonotypes between healthy human individuals. There are 14 residues in the CDR3. The V and J ends lost 2 bases and 3 bases respectively, with 10 bases between them. The germline gives CDR1 MDHEN, CDR2 SYDVKM. Profiling relied on immunoSEQ multiplex PCR, and the TCRdb table lists in-frame clones only, not all of them. Of some 2.3 million clones listed, just over 90% were seen once; the top ten hold 0.39%. Healthy HIV-negative adults without recent acute infections or vaccinations served as donors. The V call is TRBV28, the J call TRBJ1-2; D is perhaps TRBD1 (5 bases). Input material: naive CD4+ T cells from PBMCs. Subset in this sample: CD45RA+ positively selected. The clonotype originates from a man between 18 and 29 years old in good health. Some clones in this sample may be carry-over from other donors' samples. The CDR3 nucleotides read TGTGCCAGCAGTTTAAGGGGACGGTACTATGGCTACACCTTC. This sequence encodes CASSLRGRYYGYTF.